The clone carrying this T cell receptor (beta chain) was seen ten or more times. Its specificity is unknown. CDR1 is SGHRS and CDR2 is YFSETQ in the germline V gene. The CDR3 spans 14 residues. V was clipped by 4 bases and J by 2 bases; unmatched bases: 5. Incorporated into the TCR beta cDNA libraries were unique molecular identifiers, which served to reduce PCR and sequencing biases. T cells numbering roughly 1 to 10 million yielded roughly 0.5 million cDNA molecules. TCRdb redid the calling of the PCR reads with MiXCR, one entry per CDR3 protein. The table records roughly 170,000 distinct CDR3 sequences, around 30% of them present only once. The data stem from a study of post-analysis software for immune sequencing data. On the study more broadly: The disease courses spanned relapsing-remitting, secondary progressive and progressive-relapsing forms of multiple sclerosis.

Findings and limits, study-wide: Five TRBV segments appeared more often in patients than in controls, and TRBV5-6, TRBV5-1 and TRBV20-1 were among these.

The clonotype comes from a girl aged 10 to 17 with multiple sclerosis. The sample was blood. The J gene is TRBJ2-7, the V gene TRBV5-1, with 8 bases matching TRBD1. The CDR3 DNA is TGCGCCAGCAGCACTAACAGGGGGACCTACGAGCAGTACTTC. It codes for CASSTNRGTYEQYF.